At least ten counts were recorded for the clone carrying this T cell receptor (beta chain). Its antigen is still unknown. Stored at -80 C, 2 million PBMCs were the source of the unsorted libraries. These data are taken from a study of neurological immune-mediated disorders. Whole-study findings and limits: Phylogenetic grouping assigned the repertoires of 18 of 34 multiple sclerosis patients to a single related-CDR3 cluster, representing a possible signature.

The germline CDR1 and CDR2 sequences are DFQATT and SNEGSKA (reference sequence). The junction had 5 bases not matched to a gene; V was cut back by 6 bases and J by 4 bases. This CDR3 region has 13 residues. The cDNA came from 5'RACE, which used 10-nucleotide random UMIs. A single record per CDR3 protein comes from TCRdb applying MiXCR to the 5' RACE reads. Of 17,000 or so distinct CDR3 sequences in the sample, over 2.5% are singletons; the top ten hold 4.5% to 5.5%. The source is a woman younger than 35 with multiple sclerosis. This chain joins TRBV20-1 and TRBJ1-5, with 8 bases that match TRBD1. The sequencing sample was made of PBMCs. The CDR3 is CSAGDRSNQPQHF. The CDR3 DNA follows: TGCAGTGCGGGGGACAGGTCGAATCAGCCCCAGCATTTT.